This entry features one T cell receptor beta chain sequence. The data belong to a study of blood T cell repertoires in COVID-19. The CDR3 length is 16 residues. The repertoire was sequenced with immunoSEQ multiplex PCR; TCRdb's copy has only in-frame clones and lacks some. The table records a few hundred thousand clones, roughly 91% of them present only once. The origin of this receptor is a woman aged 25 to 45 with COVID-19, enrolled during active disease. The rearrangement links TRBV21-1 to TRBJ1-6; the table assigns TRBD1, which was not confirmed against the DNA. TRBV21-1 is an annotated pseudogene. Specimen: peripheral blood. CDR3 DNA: TGTGCCAGCAGCGTCCCGGACAGAAATTATAATTCACCCCTCCACTTT. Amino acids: CASSVPDRNYNSPLHF.